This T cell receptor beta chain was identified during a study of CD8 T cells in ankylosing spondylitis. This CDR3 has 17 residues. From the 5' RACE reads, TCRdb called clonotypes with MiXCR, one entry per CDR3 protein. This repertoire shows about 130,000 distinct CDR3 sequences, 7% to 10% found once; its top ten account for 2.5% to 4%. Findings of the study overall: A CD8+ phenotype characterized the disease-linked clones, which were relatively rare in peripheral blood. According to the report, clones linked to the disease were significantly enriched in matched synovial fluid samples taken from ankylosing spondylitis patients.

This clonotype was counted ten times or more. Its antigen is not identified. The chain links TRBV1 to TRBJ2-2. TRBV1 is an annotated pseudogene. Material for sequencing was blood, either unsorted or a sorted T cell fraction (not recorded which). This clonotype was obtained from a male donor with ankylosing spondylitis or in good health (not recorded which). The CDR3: CTSSQGPTLLETGELFF. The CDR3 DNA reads TGCACCAGCAGCCAAGGTCCCACATTACTAGAAACCGGGGAGCTGTTTTTT.